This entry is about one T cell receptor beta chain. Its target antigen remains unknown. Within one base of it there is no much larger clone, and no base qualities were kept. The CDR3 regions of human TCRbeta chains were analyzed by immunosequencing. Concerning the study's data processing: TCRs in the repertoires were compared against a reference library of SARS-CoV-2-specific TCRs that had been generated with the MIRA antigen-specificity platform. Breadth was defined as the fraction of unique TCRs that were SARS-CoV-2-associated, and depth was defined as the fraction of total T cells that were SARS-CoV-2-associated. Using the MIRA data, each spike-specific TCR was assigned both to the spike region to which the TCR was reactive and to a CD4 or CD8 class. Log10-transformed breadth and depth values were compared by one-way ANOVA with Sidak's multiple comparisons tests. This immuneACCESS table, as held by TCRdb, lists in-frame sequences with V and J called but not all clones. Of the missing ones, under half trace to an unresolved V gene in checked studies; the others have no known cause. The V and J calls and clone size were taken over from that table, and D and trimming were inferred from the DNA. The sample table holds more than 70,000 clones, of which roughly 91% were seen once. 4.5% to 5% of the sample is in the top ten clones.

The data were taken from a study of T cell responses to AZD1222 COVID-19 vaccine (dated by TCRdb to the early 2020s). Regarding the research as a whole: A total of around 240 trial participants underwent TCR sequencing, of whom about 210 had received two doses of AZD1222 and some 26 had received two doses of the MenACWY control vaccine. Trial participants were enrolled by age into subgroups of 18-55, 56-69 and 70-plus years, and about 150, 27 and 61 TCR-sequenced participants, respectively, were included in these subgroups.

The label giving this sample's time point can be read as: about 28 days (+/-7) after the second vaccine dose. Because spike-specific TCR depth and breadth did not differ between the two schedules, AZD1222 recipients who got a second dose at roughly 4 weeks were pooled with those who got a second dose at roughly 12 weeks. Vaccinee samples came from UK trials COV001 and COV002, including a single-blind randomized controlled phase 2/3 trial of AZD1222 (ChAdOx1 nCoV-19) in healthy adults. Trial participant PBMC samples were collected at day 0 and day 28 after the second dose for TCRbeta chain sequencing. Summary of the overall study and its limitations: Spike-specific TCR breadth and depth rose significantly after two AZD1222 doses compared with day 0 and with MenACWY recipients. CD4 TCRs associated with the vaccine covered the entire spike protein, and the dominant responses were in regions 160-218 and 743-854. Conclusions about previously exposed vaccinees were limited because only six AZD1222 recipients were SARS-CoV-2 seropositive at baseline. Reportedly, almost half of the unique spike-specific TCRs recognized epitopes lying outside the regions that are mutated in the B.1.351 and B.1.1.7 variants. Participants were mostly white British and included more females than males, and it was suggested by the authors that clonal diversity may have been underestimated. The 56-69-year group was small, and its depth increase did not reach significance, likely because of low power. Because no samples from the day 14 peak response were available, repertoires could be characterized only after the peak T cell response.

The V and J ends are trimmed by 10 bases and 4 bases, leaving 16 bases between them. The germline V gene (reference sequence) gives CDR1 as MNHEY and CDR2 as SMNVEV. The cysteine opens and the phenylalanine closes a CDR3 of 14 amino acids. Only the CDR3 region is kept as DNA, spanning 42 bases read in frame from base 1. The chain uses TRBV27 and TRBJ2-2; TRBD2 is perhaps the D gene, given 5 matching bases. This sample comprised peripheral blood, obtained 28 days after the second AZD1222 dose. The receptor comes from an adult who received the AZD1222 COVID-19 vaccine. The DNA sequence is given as TGTGCCACCAGACTTTACAGCGGCACCGGGGAGCTGTTTTTT. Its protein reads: CATRLYSGTGELFF.